The rows below give T cell receptor beta chains drawn from one sample of a study of a mutant IDH1 vaccine in newly diagnosed glioma. Sequencing used immunoSEQ multiplex PCR; TCRdb keeps in-frame clones, though not all of them. The repertoire consists of just under 80,000 clones, with roughly 90% occurring once and the leading ten covering under 0.6%. These TCRs are of unknown antigen specificity. The sample in question was PBMCs, obtained from a glioma patient whose treatment included an IDH1 peptide vaccine. These receptors originate from a woman aged 45-60 years with glioma. Each CDR3 is given with its conserved first and last residue. A D gene is named only where the DNA matches it firmly. Not all rows give a size; the values are once, few, many and, for expanded clones, a class.

TRBJ2-1 TRBD2 TRBV4-1 - TGCGCCAGCAGCCAAACTCCCCTCCCTACCTCACAAGCGGGAGCGGGTTATGAGCAGTTCTTC CASSQTPLPTSQAGAGYEQFF
TRBJ1-3 - TRBV5-6 - TGTGCCAGCAGCTTGGACGGCTACTCTGGAAACACCATATATTTT CASSLDGYSGNTIYF
TRBJ1-1 - TRBV29-1 few TGCAGCGAGACAGACCTTAACACTGAAGCTTTCTTT CSETDLNTEAFF
TRBJ2-1 - TRBV15 - TGTGCCACCAGCAGAGGACTAGGGTATGAGCAGTTCTTC CATSRGLGYEQFF
TRBJ1-1 - TRBV5-1 - TGCGCCAGCAGCTTGTCAGGGGAGAACACTGAAGCTTTCTTT CASSLSGENTEAFF
TRBJ2-2 TRBD1 TRBV2 - TGTGCCAGCAGCAAAAGGGACAGGGGGTTAGGCGGGGAGCTGTTTTTT CASSKRDRGLGGELFF
TRBJ1-2 - TRBV6-1 - TGTGCCAGCAGTGTTTATGGGGGTAGGAGCTATGGCTACACCTTC CASSVYGGRSYGYTF
TRBJ1-6 - TRBV9 - TGTGCCAGCAGCCCTGGGATCTATGACTCACCCCTCCACTTT CASSPGIYDSPLHF
TRBJ1-1 - TRBV6-1 - TGTGCCAGCAGTGAACGGCGGACCGGACTCTGGGGCACTGAAGCTTTCTTT CASSERRTGLWGTEAFF
TRBJ2-2 TRBD2 TRBV10-1 - TGCGCCAGCTCCGGGACTAGGACATTCACCGGGGAGCTGTTTTTT CASSGTRTFTGELFF
TRBJ2-1 - TRBV6-5 - TGTGCCAGCCACACCCCCCTAGGAAACAATGAGCAGTTCTTC CASHTPLGNNEQFF
TRBJ2-7 TRBD1 TRBV10-2 - TGCGCCAGCAGTCCGACAGGGGACTACGAGCAGTACTTC CASSPTGDYEQYF
TRBJ1-2 - TRBV6-5 - TGTGCCAGCAGTACTCGGACAGACTATGGCTACACCTTC CASSTRTDYGYTF
TRBJ1-2 - TRBV28 - TGTGCCAGCAGCCTAAACCTTGAGGGGCCCACTGGCTACACCTTC CASSLNLEGPTGYTF
TRBJ1-2 - TRBV28 few TGTGCCAGCAGTGCGGACAGTAACTATGGCTACACCTTC CASSADSNYGYTF
TRBJ2-7 - TRBV28 - TGTGCCAGCAGGACAGCCCTCTCCTACGAGCAGTACTTC CASRTALSYEQYF
TRBJ2-1 TRBD1 TRBV11-2 few TGTGCCAGCAGCTTAGAGGGAAACAGGGGTAATGAGCAGTTCTTC CASSLEGNRGNEQFF
TRBJ1-1 - TRBV10-3 - TGTGCCATCACCTCCGAGGCAGGGGAAGCTTTCTTT CAITSEAGEAFF
TRBJ2-2 - TRBV11-2 - TGTGCCAGCAGCCCCAGAAGGGACGGCCGCGGGGAGCTGTTTTTT CASSPRRDGRGELFF
TRBJ2-7 TRBD2 TRBV5-1 - TGCGCCAGCAGCTTGGGGGACTACCGACCCTACGAGCAGTACTTC CASSLGDYRPYEQYF
TRBJ2-5 - TRBV5-1 - TGCGCCAGCAGCACTGGGATTCAAGAGACCCAGTACTTC CASSTGIQETQYF
TRBJ1-5 - TRBV7-2 - TGTGCCAGCAGCTTAGAACGCAATCAGCCCCAGCATTTT CASSLERNQPQHF
TRBJ2-5 TRBD2 TRBV5-4 - TGTGCCAGCAGCTCTCCGGGGGGAGAGACCCAGTACTTC CASSSPGGETQYF
TRBJ1-1 - TRBV11-2 - TGTGCCAGCAGCTCAGGGAACACTGAAGCTTTCTTT CASSSGNTEAFF
TRBJ2-7 TRBD2 TRBV5-1 - TGCGCCAGCAGCCCGCGGACTAGCGGGGCCTACGAGCAGTACTTC CASSPRTSGAYEQYF
TRBJ2-1 - TRBV2 - TGTGCCAGCAGTAGTCAGGGGAGCTCCTACAATGAGCAGTTCTTC CASSSQGSSYNEQFF
TRBJ1-1 - TRBV6-5 - TGTGCCAGCAGTTACTCCGAGGGGAACACTGAAGCTTTCTTT CASSYSEGNTEAFF
TRBJ1-4 - TRBV5-1 - TGCGCCAGCAGCTTGGGAGGGGCCGATGAAAAACTGTTTTTT CASSLGGADEKLFF
TRBJ2-3 - TRBV18 - TGTGCCAGCTCAGCCCTAGCTCCTCCAGATACGCAGTATTTT CASSALAPPDTQYF
TRBJ1-2 - TRBV7-2 once TGTGCCAGCAGCTTCCGGGGGTATGGCTACACCTTC CASSFRGYGYTF
TRBJ2-3 - TRBV28 - TGTGCCAGCACCTTGGGTGCTTACACAGATACGCAGTATTTT CASTLGAYTDTQYF
TRBJ2-1 - TRBV11-2 - TGTGCCAGCAGCTTAGAGCCTTACAATGAGCAGTTCTTC CASSLEPYNEQFF
TRBJ2-7 - TRBV7-8 - TGTGCCAGCAGCTTAGTGCGGCTAGCCTCTAAACACGAGCAGTACTTC CASSLVRLASKHEQYF
TRBJ2-7 TRBD1 TRBV5-1 - TGCGCCAGCAGCACGGGACAGTTCATCTACGAGCAGTACTTC CASSTGQFIYEQYF
TRBJ2-1 TRBD2 TRBV5-1 - TGCGCCAGCAGCTGGGGACTAGCGGGAGTAGGTGAGCAGTTCTTC CASSWGLAGVGEQFF
TRBJ1-5 - TRBV6-1 - TGTGCCAGCTCCTGGGCGGGACAGCCCCAGCATTTT CASSWAGQPQHF
TRBJ2-7 - TRBV19 - TGTGCCAGTAGTATTACTAGGGGGATAGGGTACGAGCAGTACTTC CASSITRGIGYEQYF
TRBJ1-1 - TRBV6-1 once TGTGCCAGCAGTGCGGGACAGAACACTGAAGCTTTCTTT CASSAGQNTEAFF
TRBJ2-2 - TRBV9 - TGTGCCAGCAGCGTACATCGGGCCGACACCGGGGAGCTGTTTTTT CASSVHRADTGELFF
TRBJ1-1 - TRBV11-1 - TGTGCCAGCAGCTTAATCCGGGGCGCTGAAGCTTTCTTT CASSLIRGAEAFF
TRBJ2-2 - TRBV5-1 - TGCGCCAGCAGCGTACGGCCCGGGGAGCTGTTTTTT CASSVRPGELFF
TRBJ2-7 TRBD2 TRBV4-2 - TGTGCCAGCAGCTTAGCGGGAGCCTTCTACGAGCAGTACTTC CASSLAGAFYEQYF
TRBJ2-7 - TRBV30 - TGTGCCTGGAGTGTACGTAGCCCTCTCCTCTCCTACGAGCAGTACTTC CAWSVRSPLLSYEQYF
TRBJ2-2 - TRBV10-1 - TGCGCCAGCAGTGAGATCCGGATTAGCGGGAACACCGGGGAGCTGTTTTTT CASSEIRISGNTGELFF
TRBJ2-5 TRBD1 TRBV10-3 once TGTGCCATGACGACAGGGTTAGAGTCCATCGGAGAGACCCAGTACTTC CAMTTGLESIGETQYF